This is a list of T cell receptor beta chains from one sample in a study of blood T cell repertoires in COVID-19. Clones were read by immunoSEQ multiplex PCR, and TCRdb kept only the in-frame ones, dropping some. The sample contains approximately 300,000 clones, around four fifths of which appear only once. The sample consisted of peripheral blood. These TCRs come from a woman aged 45-65 years with acute or convalescent COVID-19. The CDR3 runs from the conserved cysteine through the conserved F or W. D genes are given only for firm matches. Rows may omit the clone size; those that give it use once, few, many or a size class.

TRBD1	TRBJ2-7	.	TRBV7-3	CASSLEAGGLSEQYF	TGTGCCAGCAGCTTAGAGGCAGGGGGCCTCAGCGAGCAGTACTTC
.	TRBJ1-5	.	TRBV27	CASSGWSNQPQHF	TGTGCCAGCTCGGGGTGGAGCAATCAGCCCCAGCATTTT
TRBD1	TRBJ2-7	few	TRBV15	CATSRGGQLNEQYF	TGTGCCACCAGCAGAGGGGGACAGCTCAACGAGCAGTACTTC
.	TRBJ1-1	.	TRBV18	CASSPPFPGSRATEAFF	TGTGCCAGCTCACCACCTTTCCCAGGGTCCAGGGCCACTGAAGCTTTCTTT
TRBD1	TRBJ1-1	.	TRBV12-3/TRBV12-4	CASRTGGNTEAFF	TGTGCCAGTCGGACAGGGGGAAACACTGAAGCTTTCTTT
.	TRBJ1-1	.	TRBV5-1	CASSFSPQGLGNTEAFF	TGCGCCAGCAGCTTTTCCCCCCAGGGACTGGGGAACACTGAAGCTTTCTTT
.	TRBJ2-2	.	TRBV12-3/TRBV12-4	CASSSSDTGELFF	TGTGCCAGCAGTTCGTCCGACACCGGGGAGCTGTTTTTT
.	TRBJ2-7	.	TRBV5-5	CASGQGPEQYF	TGTGCCAGCGGCCAGGGGCCCGAGCAGTACTTC
.	TRBJ2-3	.	TRBV5-1	CASSLMPRSADTQYF	TGCGCCAGCAGCTTGATGCCGAGAAGTGCAGATACGCAGTATTTT
.	TRBJ1-5	.	TRBV2	CASKEEVGNQPQHF	TGTGCCAGCAAGGAGGAGGTTGGCAATCAGCCCCAGCATTTT
TRBD1	TRBJ1-2	.	TRBV19	CASSLGQGFGYGYTF	TGTGCCAGTAGTCTCGGACAGGGGTTCGGCTATGGCTACACCTTC
TRBD1	TRBJ1-1	.	TRBV3-1/TRBV3-2	CASRAGGLNTEAFF	TGTGCCAGCAGGGCAGGGGGCTTGAACACTGAAGCTTTCTTT
.	TRBJ1-3	.	TRBV5-1	CASSIMSSSSSGNTIYF	TGCGCCAGCTCGATCATGTCCAGTAGCAGCTCTGGAAACACCATATATTTT
TRBD1	TRBJ1-1	.	TRBV24-1	CATSDSGQGVSEAFF	TGTGCCACCAGTGATTCGGGACAGGGAGTGTCTGAAGCTTTCTTT
TRBD1	TRBJ1-2	.	TRBV28	CASSSTGQGGHYGYTF	TGTGCCAGCAGTTCAACTGGACAGGGGGGCCACTATGGCTACACCTTC
.	TRBJ2-7	.	TRBV18	CASSPEQGSYEQYF	TGTGCCAGCTCACCCGAACAGGGCTCCTACGAGCAGTACTTC
.	TRBJ2-1	.	TRBV9	CASSVTGYGYEQFF	TGTGCCAGCAGCGTTACGGGGTACGGTTATGAGCAGTTCTTC
.	TRBJ2-5	.	TRBV14	CASSQGQLGRETQYF	TGTGCCAGCAGCCAAGGACAGTTGGGGCGAGAGACCCAGTACTTC
.	TRBJ1-2	.	TRBV5-1	CASSLDSVNYGYTF	TGCGCCAGCAGCTTGGATTCGGTTAACTATGGCTACACCTTC
.	TRBJ1-1	.	TRBV5-1	CASSLDQPGDTEAFF	TGCGCCAGCAGCTTGGACCAACCAGGGGACACTGAAGCTTTCTTT
TRBD1	TRBJ1-5	few	TRBV28	CASSSIPGQGQPQHF	TGTGCCAGCAGTTCTATCCCGGGACAGGGTCAGCCCCAGCATTTT
TRBD1	TRBJ1-3	.	TRBV12-5	CASGLPKIRGDSSGNTIYF	TGTGCTAGTGGTTTGCCTAAAATCAGGGGGGACTCCTCTGGAAACACCATATATTTT
.	TRBJ1-1	.	TRBV11-2	CASSLELTGTEAFF	TGTGCCAGCAGCCTGGAACTAACGGGCACTGAAGCTTTCTTT
.	TRBJ1-5	.	TRBV12-3/TRBV12-4	CASRAEDYGPQHF	TGTGCCAGCAGAGCAGAGGACTACGGACCCCAGCATTTT
TRBD1	TRBJ1-3	.	TRBV25-1	CASSRQGAGGNTIYF	TGTGCCAGCAGTAGACAGGGGGCCGGTGGAAACACCATATATTTT
.	TRBJ1-4	.	TRBV30	CALSGALATNEKLFF	TGTGCGCTGTCGGGAGCTCTTGCAACTAATGAAAAACTGTTTTTT
.	TRBJ2-2	.	TRBV12-5	CASGPSQGRISGELFF	TGTGCTAGTGGTCCTTCGCAGGGGCGGATTTCCGGGGAGCTGTTTTTT
.	TRBJ1-1	.	TRBV7-3	CASSPKPGREGTEAFF	TGTGCCAGCAGCCCCAAACCGGGACGGGAGGGGACTGAAGCTTTCTTT
TRBD1	TRBJ1-5	once	TRBV6-6	CATGQGSQPQHF	TGTGCCACCGGACAGGGGAGTCAGCCCCAGCATTTT
.	TRBJ1-4	.	TRBV5-4	CASSLAAGGDEKLFF	TGTGCCAGCAGCTTGGCGGCAGGTGGTGATGAAAAACTGTTTTTT
TRBD2	TRBJ2-1	.	TRBV6-5	CASRLGLAGEQFF	TGTGCCAGCCGGCTGGGACTAGCGGGTGAGCAGTTCTTC
.	TRBJ2-1	.	TRBV30	CALSGDRNEQFF	TGTGCCTTATCAGGGGATAGGAATGAGCAGTTCTTC
TRBD1	TRBJ1-1	.	TRBV30	CAWREGKQGGAFF	TGTGCCTGGAGAGAGGGAAAACAGGGGGGTGCTTTCTTT
.	TRBJ2-5	.	TRBV6-5	CASSYSRGMRETQYF	TGTGCCAGCAGTTACTCCAGGGGAATGAGGGAGACCCAGTACTTC
.	TRBJ1-5	.	TRBV12-3/TRBV12-4	CASSLDSQPQHF	TGTGCCAGCAGTTTAGATAGTCAGCCCCAGCATTTT
.	TRBJ2-1	.	TRBV10-3	CAIRPGTSGVGEQFF	TGTGCCATCAGGCCTGGGACTTCCGGGGTCGGGGAGCAGTTCTTC
.	TRBJ1-1	.	TRBV5-3	CARGHPNTEAFF	TGTGCCAGAGGACACCCGAACACTGAAGCTTTCTTT
.	TRBJ1-3	many	TRBV12-3/TRBV12-4	CASSWGLGNTIYF	TGTGCCAGCAGTTGGGGGCTCGGAAACACCATATATTTT
.	TRBJ1-1	.	TRBV29-1	CSVDAGQTEAFF	TGCAGCGTTGATGCAGGGCAGACTGAAGCTTTCTTT
.	TRBJ2-4	.	TRBV6-1	CASRREIGNIQYF	TGTGCCAGCAGACGGGAGATAGGTAACATTCAGTACTTC
.	TRBJ2-5	.	TRBV29-1	CSVLRGGREETQYF	TGCAGCGTCTTAAGGGGGGGGCGGGAAGAGACCCAGTACTTC